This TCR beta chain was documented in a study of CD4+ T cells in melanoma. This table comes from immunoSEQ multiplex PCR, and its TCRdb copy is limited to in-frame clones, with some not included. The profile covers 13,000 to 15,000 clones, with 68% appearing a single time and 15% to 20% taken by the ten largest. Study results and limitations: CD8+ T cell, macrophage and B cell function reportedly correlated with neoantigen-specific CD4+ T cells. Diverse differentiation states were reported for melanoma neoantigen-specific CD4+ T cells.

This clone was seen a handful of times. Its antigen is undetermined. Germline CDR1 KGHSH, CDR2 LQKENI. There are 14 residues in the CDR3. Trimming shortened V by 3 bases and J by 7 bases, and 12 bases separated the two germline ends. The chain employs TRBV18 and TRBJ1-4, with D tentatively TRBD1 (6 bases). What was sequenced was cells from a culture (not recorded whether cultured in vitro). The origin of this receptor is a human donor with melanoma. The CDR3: CASSPNRAAEKLFF. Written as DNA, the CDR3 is TGTGCCAGCTCACCTAACAGGGCAGCTGAAAAACTGTTTTTT.